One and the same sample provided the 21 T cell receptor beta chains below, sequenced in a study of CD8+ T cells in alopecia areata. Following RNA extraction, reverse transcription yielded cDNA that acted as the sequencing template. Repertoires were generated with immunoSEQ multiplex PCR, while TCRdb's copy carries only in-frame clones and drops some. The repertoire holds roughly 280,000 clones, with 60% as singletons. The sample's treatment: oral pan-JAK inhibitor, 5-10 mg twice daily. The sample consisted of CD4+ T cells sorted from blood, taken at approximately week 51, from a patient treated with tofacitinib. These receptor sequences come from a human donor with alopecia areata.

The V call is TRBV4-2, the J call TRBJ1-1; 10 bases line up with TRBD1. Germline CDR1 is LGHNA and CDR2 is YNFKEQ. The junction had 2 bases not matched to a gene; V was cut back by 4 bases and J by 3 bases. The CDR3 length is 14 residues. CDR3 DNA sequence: TGTGCCAGCAGCCGTGGGACAGGGGACACTGAAGCTTTCTTT. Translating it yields CASSRGTGDTEAFF.

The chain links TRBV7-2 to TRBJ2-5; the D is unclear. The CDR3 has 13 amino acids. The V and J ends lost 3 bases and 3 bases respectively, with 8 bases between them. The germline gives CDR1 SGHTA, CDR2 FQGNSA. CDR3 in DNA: TGTGCCAGCAGCTTTCCCCTAAAAGAGACCCAGTACTTC. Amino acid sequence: CASSFPLKETQYF.

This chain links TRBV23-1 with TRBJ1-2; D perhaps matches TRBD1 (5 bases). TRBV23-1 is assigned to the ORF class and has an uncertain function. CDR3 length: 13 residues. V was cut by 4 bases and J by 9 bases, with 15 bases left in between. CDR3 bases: TGCGCCAGCAGTCGGGGCGTTTCATACAGCTACACCTTC. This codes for CASSRGVSYSYTF.

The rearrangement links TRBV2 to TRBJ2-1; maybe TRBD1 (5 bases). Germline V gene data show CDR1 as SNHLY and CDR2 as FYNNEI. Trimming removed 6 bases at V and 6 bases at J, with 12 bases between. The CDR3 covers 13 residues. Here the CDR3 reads CASRSWGRNEQFF. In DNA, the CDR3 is TGTGCCAGCAGGTCGTGGGGCCGCAATGAGCAGTTCTTC.

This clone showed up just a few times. CDR3 in amino acids: CASSSGGGYGYTF. The DNA of the CDR3 is TGTGCCAGCAGCTCCGGAGGGGGCTATGGCTACACCTTC. The J gene is TRBJ1-2, the V gene TRBV7-9; D perhaps matches TRBD1 (6 bases). This CDR3 comprises 13 residues. The germline CDR1 and CDR2 sequences are SEHNR and FQNEAQ (reference sequence). V dropped 4 bases and J dropped 4 bases, with 10 bases sitting between them.

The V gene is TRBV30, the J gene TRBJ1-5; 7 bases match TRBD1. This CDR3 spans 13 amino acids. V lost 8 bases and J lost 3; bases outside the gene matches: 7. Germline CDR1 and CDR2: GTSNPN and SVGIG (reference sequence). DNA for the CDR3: TGTGCCACAGACAGGGCTGACAATCAGCCCCAGCATTTT. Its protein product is CATDRADNQPQHF.

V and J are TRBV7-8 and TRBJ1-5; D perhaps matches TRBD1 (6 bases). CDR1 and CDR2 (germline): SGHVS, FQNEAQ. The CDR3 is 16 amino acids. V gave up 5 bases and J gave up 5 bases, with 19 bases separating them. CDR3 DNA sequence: TGTGCCAGCAGCCCCCGAGGTGGAGGGGGAGATCAGCCCCAGCATTTT. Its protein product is CASSPRGGGGDQPQHF.

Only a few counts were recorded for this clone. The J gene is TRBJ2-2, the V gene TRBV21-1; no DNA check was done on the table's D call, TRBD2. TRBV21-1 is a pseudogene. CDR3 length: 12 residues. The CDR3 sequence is CASSYYTGELFF. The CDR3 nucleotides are TGTGCCAGCAGCTATTACACCGGGGAGCTGTTTTTT.

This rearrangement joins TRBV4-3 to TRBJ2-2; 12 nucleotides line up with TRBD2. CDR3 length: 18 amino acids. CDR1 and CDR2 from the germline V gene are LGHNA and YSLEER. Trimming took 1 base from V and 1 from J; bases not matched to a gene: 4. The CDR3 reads CASSQGLAGALNTGELFF. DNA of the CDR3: TGCGCCAGCAGCCAAGGACTAGCGGGGGCCCTGAACACCGGGGAGCTGTTTTTT.

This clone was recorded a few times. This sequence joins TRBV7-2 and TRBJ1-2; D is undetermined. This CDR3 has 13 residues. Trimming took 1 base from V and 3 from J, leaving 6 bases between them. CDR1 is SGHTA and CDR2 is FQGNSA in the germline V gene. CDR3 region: CASSLGLDYGYTF. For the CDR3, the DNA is TGTGCCAGCAGCTTAGGGTTGGACTATGGCTACACCTTC.

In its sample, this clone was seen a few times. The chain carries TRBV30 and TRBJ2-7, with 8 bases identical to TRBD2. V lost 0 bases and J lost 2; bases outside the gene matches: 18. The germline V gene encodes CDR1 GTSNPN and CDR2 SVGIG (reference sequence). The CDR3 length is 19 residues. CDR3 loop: CAWSVPPRFVAGIPYEQYF. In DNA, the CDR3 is TGTGCCTGGAGTGTACCCCCCCGTTTTGTAGCGGGGATACCCTACGAGCAGTACTTC. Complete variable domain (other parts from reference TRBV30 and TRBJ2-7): SQTIHQWPATLVQPVGSPLSLECTVEGTSNPNLYWYRQAAGRGLQLLFYSVGIGQISSEVPQNLSASRPQDRQFILSSKKLLLSDSGFYLCAWSVPPRFVAGIPYEQYFGPGTRLTVT.

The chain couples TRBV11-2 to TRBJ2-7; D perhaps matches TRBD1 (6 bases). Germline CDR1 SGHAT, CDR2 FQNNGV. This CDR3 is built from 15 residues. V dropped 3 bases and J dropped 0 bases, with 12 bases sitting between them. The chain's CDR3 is CASSLTGSSSYEQYF. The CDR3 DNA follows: TGTGCCAGCAGCTTGACAGGTAGCAGCTCCTACGAGCAGTACTTC. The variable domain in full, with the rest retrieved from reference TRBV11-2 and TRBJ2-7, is EAGVAQSPRYKIIEKRQSVAFWCNPISGHATLYWYQQILGQGPKLLIQFQNNGVVDDSQLPKDRFSAERLKGVDSTLKIQPAKLEDSAVYLCASSLTGSSSYEQYFGPGTRLTVT.

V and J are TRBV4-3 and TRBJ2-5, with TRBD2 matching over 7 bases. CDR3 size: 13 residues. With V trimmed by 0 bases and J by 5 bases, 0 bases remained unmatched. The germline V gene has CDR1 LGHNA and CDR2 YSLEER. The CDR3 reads CASSQEGGETQYF. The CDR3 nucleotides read TGCGCCAGCAGCCAAGAGGGGGGGGAGACCCAGTACTTC.

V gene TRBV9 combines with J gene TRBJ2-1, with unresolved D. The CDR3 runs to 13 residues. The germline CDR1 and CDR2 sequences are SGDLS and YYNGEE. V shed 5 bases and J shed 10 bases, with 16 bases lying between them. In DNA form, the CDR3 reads TGTGCCAGCAGACGACCGGGCAGGATGGAGCAGTTCTTC. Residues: CASRRPGRMEQFF.

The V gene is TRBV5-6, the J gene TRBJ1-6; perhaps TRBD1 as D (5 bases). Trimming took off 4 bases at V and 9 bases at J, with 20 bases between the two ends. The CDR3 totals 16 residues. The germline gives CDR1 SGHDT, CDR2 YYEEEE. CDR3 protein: CASSRTGLLLGSPLHF. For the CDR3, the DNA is TGTGCCAGCAGCAGAACGGGACTCCTTTTAGGTTCACCCCTCCACTTT.

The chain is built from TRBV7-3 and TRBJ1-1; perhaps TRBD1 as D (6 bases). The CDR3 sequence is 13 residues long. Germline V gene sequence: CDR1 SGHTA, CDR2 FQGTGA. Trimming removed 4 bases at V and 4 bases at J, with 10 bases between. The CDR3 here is CASSYRVATEAFF. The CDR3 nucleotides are TGTGCCAGCAGCTACAGGGTCGCCACTGAAGCTTTCTTT.

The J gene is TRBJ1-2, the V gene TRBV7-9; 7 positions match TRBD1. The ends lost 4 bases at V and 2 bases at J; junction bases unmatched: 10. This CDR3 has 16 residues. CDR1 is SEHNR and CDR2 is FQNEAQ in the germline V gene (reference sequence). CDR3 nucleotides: TGTGCCAGCAGCTCGGTCTTGACAGGGCTGAACTATGGCTACACCTTC. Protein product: CASSSVLTGLNYGYTF.

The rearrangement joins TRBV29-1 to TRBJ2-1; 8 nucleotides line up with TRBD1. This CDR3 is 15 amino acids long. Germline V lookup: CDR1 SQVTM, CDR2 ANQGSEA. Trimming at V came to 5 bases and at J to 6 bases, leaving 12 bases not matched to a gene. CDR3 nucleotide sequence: TGCAGCGTTAGGGATTGGACAGGGCGGCTCAATGAGCAGTTCTTC. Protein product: CSVRDWTGRLNEQFF.

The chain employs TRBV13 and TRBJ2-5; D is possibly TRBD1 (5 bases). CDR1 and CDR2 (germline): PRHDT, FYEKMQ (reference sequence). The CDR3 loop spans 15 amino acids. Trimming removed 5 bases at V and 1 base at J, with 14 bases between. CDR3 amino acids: CASSLAGLLQETQYF. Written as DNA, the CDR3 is TGTGCCAGCAGCCTCGCAGGGCTACTCCAAGAGACCCAGTACTTC.

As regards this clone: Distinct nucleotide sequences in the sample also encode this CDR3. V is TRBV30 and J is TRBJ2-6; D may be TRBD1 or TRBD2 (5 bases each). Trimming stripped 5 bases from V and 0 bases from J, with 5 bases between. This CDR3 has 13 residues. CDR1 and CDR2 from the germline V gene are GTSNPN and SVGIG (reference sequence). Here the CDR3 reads CAWGGSGANVLTF. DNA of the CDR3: TGTGCCTGGGGGGGCTCTGGGGCCAACGTCCTGACTTTC.

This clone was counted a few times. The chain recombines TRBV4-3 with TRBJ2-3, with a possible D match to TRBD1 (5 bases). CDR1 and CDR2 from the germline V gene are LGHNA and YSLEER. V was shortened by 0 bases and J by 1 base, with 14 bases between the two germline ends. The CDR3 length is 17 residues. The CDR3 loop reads CASSQDTQGWGTDTQYF. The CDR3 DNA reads TGCGCCAGCAGCCAAGATACGCAGGGTTGGGGCACAGATACGCAGTATTTT.